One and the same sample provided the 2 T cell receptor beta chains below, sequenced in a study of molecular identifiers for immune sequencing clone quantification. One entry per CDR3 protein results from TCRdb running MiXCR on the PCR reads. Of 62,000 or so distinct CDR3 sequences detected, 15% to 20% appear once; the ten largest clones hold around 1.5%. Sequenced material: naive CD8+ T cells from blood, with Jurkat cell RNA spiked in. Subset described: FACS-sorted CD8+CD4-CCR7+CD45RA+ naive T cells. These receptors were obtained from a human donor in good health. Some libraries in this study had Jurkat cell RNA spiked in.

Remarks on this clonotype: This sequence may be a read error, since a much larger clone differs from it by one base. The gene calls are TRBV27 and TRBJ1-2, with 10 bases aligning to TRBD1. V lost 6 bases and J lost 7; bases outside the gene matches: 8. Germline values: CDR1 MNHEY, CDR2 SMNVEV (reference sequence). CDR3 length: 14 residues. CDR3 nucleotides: TGTGCCAGCAGCCGAAGGGACAGGGGTTGTGGCTACACCTTC. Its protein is CASSRRDRGCGYTF.

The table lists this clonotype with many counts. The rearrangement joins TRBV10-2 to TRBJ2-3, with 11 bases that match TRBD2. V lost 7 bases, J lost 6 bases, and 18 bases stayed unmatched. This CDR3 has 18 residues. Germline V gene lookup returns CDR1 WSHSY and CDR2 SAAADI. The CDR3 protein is CASTSIDTSGSVSDTQYF. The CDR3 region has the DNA TGCGCCAGCACCTCTATAGATACTAGCGGGAGTGTCTCGGATACGCAGTATTTT.